This T cell receptor beta chain was found in a study of T cells in Graves' hyperthyroidism and ophthalmopathy. Study results and limitations: Blood also carried most thyroid clonotypes expanded above 0.001.

This clonotype has a handful of counts. Its matching antigen is unknown. Regions amplified from RNA transcripts were the TCR beta CDR3 regions. In the first-round RT-PCR of the TCR CDR3, the HTBI primer set was used. TCRdb processed the multiplex PCR reads anew with MiXCR; each CDR3 protein has one entry. The data contain more than 500,000 distinct CDR3 sequences, 14% of them singletons. Stable Graves' hyperthyroidism denoted no ophthalmopathy progression over 18 months. Reasons for excluding patients were uncontrolled infection, other autoimmune disease, pregnancy or lactation. The sequenced sample consisted of blood. The sequence was obtained from a woman aged 35 to 49 with Graves' hyperthyroidism.

CDR3 sequence reads: CASSNPTSSDEQYF. CDR3 in DNA: TGCGCCAGCAGTAACCCGACTAGCTCAGACGAGCAGTACTTC. The chain employs TRBV5-1 and TRBJ2-7; TRBD2 aligns across 7 bases. The CDR3 is 14 residues long. V gave up 5 bases and J gave up 5 bases; unmatched junction bases: 10. Germline CDR1 and CDR2: SGHRS and YFSETQ.